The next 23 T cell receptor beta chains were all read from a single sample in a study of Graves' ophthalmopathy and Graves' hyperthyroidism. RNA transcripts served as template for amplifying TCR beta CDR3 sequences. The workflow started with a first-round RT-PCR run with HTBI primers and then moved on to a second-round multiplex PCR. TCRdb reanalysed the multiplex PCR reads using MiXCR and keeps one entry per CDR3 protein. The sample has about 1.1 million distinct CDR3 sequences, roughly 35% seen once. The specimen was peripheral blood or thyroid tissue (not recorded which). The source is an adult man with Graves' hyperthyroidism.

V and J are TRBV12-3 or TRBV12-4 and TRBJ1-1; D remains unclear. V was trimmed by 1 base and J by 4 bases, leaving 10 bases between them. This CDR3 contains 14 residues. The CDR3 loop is CASSLVGIGTEAFF. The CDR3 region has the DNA TGTGCCAGCAGTTTAGTGGGAATCGGCACTGAAGCTTTCTTT.

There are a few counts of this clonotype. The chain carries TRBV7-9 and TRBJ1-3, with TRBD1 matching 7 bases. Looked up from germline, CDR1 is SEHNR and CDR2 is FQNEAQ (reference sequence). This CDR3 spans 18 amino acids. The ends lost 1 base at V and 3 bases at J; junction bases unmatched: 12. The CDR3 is CASSLGFPGQSFGNTIYF. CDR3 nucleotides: TGTGCCAGCAGCTTAGGGTTCCCGGGACAGTCATTTGGAAACACCATATATTTT.

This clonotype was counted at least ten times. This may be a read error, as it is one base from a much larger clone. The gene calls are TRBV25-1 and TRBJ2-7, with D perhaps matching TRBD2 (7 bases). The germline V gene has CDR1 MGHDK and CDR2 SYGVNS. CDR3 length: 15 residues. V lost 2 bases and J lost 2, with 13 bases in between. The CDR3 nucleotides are TGTGCCAGCAGTGAACGGGGGGCAGGGGCCTACGAGCAGTACTTC. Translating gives CASSERGAGAYEQYF.

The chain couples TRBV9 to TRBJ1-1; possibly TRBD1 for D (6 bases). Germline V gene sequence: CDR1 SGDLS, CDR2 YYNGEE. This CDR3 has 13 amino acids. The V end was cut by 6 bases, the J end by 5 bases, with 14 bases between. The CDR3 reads CASTGGQMTEAFF. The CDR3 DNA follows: TGTGCCAGCACGGGAGGACAGATGACTGAAGCTTTCTTT.

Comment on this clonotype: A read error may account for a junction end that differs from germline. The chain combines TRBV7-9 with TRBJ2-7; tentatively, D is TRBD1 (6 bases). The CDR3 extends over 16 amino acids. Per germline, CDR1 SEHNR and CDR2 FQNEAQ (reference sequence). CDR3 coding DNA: TGTACCAGCAGCCAAGGGGGAAAGGTGGGCCCCTACGAGCAGTACTTC. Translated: CTSSQGGKVGPYEQYF.

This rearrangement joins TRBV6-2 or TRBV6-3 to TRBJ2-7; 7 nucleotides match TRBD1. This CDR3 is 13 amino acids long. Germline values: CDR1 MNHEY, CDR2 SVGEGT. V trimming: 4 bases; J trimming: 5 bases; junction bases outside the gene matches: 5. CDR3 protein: CASSFGQVNEQYF. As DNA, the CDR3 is TGTGCCAGCAGTTTTGGACAGGTGAACGAGCAGTACTTC.

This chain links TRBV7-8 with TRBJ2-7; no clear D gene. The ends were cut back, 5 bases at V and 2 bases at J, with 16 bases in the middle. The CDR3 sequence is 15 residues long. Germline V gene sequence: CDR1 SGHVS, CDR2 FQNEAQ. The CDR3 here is CASSPAAQAAYEQYF. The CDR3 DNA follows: TGTGCCAGCAGCCCCGCAGCGCAGGCTGCCTACGAGCAGTACTTC.

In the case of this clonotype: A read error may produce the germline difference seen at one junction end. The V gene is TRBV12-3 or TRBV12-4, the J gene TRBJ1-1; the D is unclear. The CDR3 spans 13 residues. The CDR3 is CASSSLLNTEALF. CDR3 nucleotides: TGTGCCAGCAGTTCACTGTTGAACACCGAAGCTCTCTTT.

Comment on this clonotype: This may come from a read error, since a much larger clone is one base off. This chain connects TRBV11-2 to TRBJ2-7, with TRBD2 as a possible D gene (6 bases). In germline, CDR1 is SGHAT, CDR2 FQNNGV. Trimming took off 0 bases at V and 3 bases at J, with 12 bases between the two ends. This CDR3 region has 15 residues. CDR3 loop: CASSLEIAVSYEQYF. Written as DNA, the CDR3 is TGTGCCAGCAGCTTAGAAATAGCGGTGAGCTACGAGCAGTACTTC.

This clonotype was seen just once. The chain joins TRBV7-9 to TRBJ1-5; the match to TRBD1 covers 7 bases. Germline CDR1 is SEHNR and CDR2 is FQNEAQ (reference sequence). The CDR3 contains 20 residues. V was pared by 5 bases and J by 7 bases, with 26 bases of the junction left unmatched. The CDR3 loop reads CASSLGTALNQEGGIQPQHF. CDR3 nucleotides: TGTGCCAGCAGCCTCGGGACAGCGTTGAATCAAGAAGGGGGCATCCAGCCCCAGCATTTT.

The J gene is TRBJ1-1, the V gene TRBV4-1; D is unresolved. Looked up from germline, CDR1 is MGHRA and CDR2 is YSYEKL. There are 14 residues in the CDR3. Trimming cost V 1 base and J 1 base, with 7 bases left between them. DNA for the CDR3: TGCGCCAGCAGCCAAGCGGCAACGAACACTGAAGCTTTCTTT. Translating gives CASSQAATNTEAFF.

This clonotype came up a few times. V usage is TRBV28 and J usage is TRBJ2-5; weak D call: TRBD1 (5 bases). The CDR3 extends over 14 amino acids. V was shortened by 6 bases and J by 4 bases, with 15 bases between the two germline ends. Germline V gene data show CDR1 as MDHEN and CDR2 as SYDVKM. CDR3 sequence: CASSPSSRVETQYF. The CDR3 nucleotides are TGTGCCAGCAGCCCCTCCTCCAGGGTAGAGACCCAGTACTTC.

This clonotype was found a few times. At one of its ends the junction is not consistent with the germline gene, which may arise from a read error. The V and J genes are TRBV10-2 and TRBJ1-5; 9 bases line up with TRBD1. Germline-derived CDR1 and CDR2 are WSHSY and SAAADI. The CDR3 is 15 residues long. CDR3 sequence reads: CASTWDRAPNQPQHF. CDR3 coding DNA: TGTGCCAGCACCTGGGACAGGGCCCCCAATCAGCCCCAGCATTTT.

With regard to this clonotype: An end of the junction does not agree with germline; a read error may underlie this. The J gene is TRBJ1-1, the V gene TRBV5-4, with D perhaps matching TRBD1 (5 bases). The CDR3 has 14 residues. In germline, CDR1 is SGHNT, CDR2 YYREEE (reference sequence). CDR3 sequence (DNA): TGTGCCAGCAGCCAAGGGGTTTTGAACACTGTAGCTTTCTTT. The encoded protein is CASSQGVLNTVAFF.

The CDR3 sequence: CASSPGKGAGGRAGELFF. The CDR3 nucleotides read TGTGCCAGCAGCCCGGGCAAGGGCGCAGGCGGGAGGGCCGGGGAGCTGTTTTTT. This chain connects TRBV7-3 to TRBJ2-2; 9 positions agree with TRBD2. This CDR3 region has 18 residues. J gave up 6 bases and V 5 bases, and 16 bases lay outside the gene matches. Germline lookup yields CDR1 SGHTA and CDR2 FQGTGA.

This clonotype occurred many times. The CDR3 DNA sequence: TGTGCCAGCAGCTCAGGACCGGGCCCCCAAGAGACCCAGTACTTC. It is translated as CASSSGPGPQETQYF. The chain employs TRBV7-6 and TRBJ2-5; no firm D call. The ends were cut back, 4 bases at V and 1 base at J, with 13 bases in the middle. Germline values: CDR1 SGHVS, CDR2 FNYEAQ. The CDR3 totals 15 residues.

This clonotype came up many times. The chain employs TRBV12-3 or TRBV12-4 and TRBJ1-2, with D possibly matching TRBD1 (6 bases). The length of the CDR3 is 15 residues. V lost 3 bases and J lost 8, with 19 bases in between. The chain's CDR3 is CASSFLGQQGGGYTF. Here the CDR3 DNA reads TGTGCCAGCAGTTTCCTAGGACAACAGGGTGGAGGCTACACCTTC.

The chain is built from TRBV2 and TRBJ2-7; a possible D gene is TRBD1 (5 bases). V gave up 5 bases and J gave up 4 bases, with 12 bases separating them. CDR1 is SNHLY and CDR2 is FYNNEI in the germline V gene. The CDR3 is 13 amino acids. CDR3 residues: CASSKQQAYEQYF. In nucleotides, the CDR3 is TGTGCCAGCAGTAAGCAACAGGCTTACGAGCAGTACTTC.

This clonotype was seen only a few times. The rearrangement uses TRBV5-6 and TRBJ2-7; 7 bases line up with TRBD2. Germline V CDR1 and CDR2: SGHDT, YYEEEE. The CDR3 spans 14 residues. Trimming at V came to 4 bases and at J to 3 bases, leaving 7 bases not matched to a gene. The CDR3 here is CASSAGLVVYEQYF. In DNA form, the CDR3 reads TGTGCCAGCAGCGCAGGACTAGTTGTCTACGAGCAGTACTTC.

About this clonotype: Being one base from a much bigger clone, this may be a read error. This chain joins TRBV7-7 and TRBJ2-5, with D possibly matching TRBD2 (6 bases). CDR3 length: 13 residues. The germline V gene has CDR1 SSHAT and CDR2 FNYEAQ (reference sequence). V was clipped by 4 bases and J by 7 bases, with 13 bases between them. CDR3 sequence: CASSSTAGGTQYF. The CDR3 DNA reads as TGTGCCAGCAGCTCAACAGCCGGGGGGACCCAGTACTTC.

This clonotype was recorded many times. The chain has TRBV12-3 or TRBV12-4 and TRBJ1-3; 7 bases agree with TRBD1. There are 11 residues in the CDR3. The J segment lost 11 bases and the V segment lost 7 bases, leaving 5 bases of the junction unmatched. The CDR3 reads CASTPQGSIYF. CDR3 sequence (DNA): TGTGCCAGCACGCCACAGGGGTCCATATATTTT.

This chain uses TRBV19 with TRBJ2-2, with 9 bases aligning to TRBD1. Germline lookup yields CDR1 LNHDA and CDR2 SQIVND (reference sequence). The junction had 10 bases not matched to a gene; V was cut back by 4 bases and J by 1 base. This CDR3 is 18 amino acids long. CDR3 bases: TGTGCCAGTAGTAGACGAACCGGGACAGGGCGGAACACCGGGGAGCTGTTTTTT. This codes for CASSRRTGTGRNTGELFF.

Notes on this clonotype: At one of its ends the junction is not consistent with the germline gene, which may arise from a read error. CDR3 nucleotides: TGTGCCAGCAAGGGGGGGTCTCAAGAGACCCGGTACTTC. Amino acid sequence: CASKGGSQETRYF. The chain carries TRBV12-3 or TRBV12-4 and TRBJ2-5; tentative D call: TRBD2 (7 bases). The CDR3 contains 13 residues.